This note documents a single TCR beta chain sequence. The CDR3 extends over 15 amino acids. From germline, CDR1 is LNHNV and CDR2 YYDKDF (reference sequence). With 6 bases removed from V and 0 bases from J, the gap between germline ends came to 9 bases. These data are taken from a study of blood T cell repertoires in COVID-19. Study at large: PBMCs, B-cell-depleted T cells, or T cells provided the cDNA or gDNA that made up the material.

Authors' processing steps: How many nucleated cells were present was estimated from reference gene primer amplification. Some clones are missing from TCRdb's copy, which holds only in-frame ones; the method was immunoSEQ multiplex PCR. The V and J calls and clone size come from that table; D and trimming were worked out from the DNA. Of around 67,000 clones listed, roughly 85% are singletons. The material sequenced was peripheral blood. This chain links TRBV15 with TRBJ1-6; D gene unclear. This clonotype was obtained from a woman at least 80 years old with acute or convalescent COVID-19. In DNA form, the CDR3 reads TGTGCCACCAGAGGAGGCCTCTCCTATAATTCACCCCTCCACTTT. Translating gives CATRGGLSYNSPLHF. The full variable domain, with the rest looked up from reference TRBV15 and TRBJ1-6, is DAMVIQNPRYQVTQFGKPVTLSCSQTLNHNVMYWYQQKSSQAPKLLFHYYDKDFNNEADTPDNFQSRRPNTSFCFLDIRSPGLGDTAMYLCATRGGLSYNSPLHFGNGTRLTVT.